Each of the 32 T cell receptor beta chains below was sequenced from the same sample in a study of cytomegalovirus exposure and HLA in healthy donors. The PCR employed 60 Vbeta primers together with 13 Jbeta primers. The protocol was immunoSEQ multiplex PCR, while the TCRdb copy is restricted to in-frame clones and leaves out a portion. The table for this sample gives roughly 140,000 clones. Sequenced input: PBMCs. Receptors were obtained from a man aged 35-49 years in good health and CMV-seronegative.

The chain has TRBV18 and TRBJ2-7; 7 nucleotides agree with TRBD1. This CDR3 contains 13 residues. Germline CDR1 is KGHSH and CDR2 is LQKENI. V shed 6 bases and J 2 bases; nucleotides not matched to a gene: 4. The CDR3 spells CASSPDRPYEQYF. CDR3 DNA sequence: TGTGCCAGCTCTCCGGACAGGCCCTACGAGCAGTACTTC.

V and J are TRBV7-7 and TRBJ2-5; D is perhaps TRBD1 (5 bases). With 5 bases removed from V and 2 bases from J, the gap between germline ends came to 9 bases. The CDR3 loop spans 13 amino acids. CDR1 is SSHAT, CDR2 FNYEAQ, per germline (reference sequence). The CDR3 sequence: CASSPQGQETQYF. CDR3 DNA: TGTGCCAGCAGCCCCCAGGGTCAAGAGACCCAGTACTTC.

This chain links TRBV5-4 with TRBJ2-2; no firm D call. This CDR3 is 15 amino acids long. Germline loops: CDR1 SGHNT, CDR2 YYREEE (reference sequence). V dropped 3 bases and J dropped 0 bases, with 9 bases sitting between them. CDR3 coding DNA: TGTGCCAGCAGCTCCCCGACTGCGAACACCGGGGAGCTGTTTTTT. Translation gives CASSSPTANTGELFF.

V usage is TRBV10-1 and J usage is TRBJ2-3, with D uncertain. From germline, CDR1 is WNHNN and CDR2 SYGVQD (reference sequence). Trimming removed 11 bases from V and 6 bases from J, with 6 bases in between. The CDR3 has 9 amino acids. The CDR3 protein is CAGRDTQYF. CDR3 DNA sequence: TGCGCCGGGCGCGATACGCAGTATTTT.

The chain combines TRBV6-5 with TRBJ1-1; D gene unclear. Germline CDR1 and CDR2: MNHEY and SVGAGI. This CDR3 comprises 14 residues. V lost 5 bases to trimming and J lost 4 bases, with 14 bases between them. Here the CDR3 reads CASSPDSSGTEAFF. The CDR3 nucleotides are TGTGCCAGCAGTCCGGACTCGTCGGGCACTGAAGCTTTCTTT.

V usage is TRBV13 and J usage is TRBJ2-6, with TRBD1 identical over 7 bases. The CDR3 covers 16 residues. Losses at the gene ends were 5 bases for V and 2 bases for J; bases not matched to a gene: 6. Germline values: CDR1 PRHDT, CDR2 FYEKMQ (reference sequence). The CDR3 DNA follows: TGTGCCAGCAGCCCAAATACAGGGGCTGGGGCCAACGTCCTGACTTTC. Translation: CASSPNTGAGANVLTF.

This sequence joins TRBV23-1 and TRBJ2-7; D unclear. TRBV23-1 is classed as an ORF, of uncertain function. The CDR3 is 10 residues long. Trimming stripped 7 bases from V and 4 bases from J, with 5 bases between. CDR3 protein: CASNPYEQYF. The CDR3, as DNA: TGCGCCAGCAATCCTTACGAGCAGTACTTC.

The chain combines TRBV10-3 with TRBJ1-3; TRBD1 is a possible D gene (5 bases). Germline V gene lookup returns CDR1 ENHRY and CDR2 SYGVKD. The V gene lost 8 bases and the J gene lost 2 bases, with 13 bases spanning the gap. The CDR3 is made up of 14 amino acids. CDR3 sequence: CAIGGTVTGNTIYF. For the CDR3, the DNA is TGTGCCATCGGCGGGACGGTTACTGGAAACACCATATATTTT.

This chain joins TRBV2 and TRBJ1-6; TRBD1 might be the D (5 bases). The CDR3 is 14 amino acids. In germline, CDR1 is SNHLY, CDR2 FYNNEI. V was pared by 2 bases and J by 5 bases, with 7 bases between. The CDR3 DNA follows: TGTGCCAGCAGTGAACTACAGGATAATTCACCCCTCCACTTT. Encoded protein: CASSELQDNSPLHF. Combining the CDR3 with reference TRBV2 and TRBJ1-6 gives the whole variable domain EPEVTQTPSHQVTQMGQEVILRCVPISNHLYFYWYRQILGQKVEFLVSFYNNEISEKSEIFDDQFSVERPDGSNFTLKIRSTKLEDSAMYFCASSELQDNSPLHFGNGTRLTVT.

The J gene is TRBJ1-2, the V gene TRBV18; maybe TRBD1 (5 bases). CDR3 length equals 14 residues. The V end was cut by 2 bases, the J end by 4 bases, with 11 bases between. Germline V gene lookup returns CDR1 KGHSH and CDR2 LQKENI. The CDR3 DNA reads as TGTGCCAGCTCACCAGTGCGACAGACCTATGGCTACACCTTC. This translates into CASSPVRQTYGYTF.

The rearrangement joins TRBV6-5 to TRBJ2-7; a weak D match, TRBD1 (6 bases). The germline CDR1 and CDR2 sequences are MNHEY and SVGAGI. This CDR3 has 16 amino acids. Trimming left V 0 bases short and J 2 bases short, with 14 bases between. The CDR3 loop is CASSYSGTGKTYEQYF. The CDR3, as DNA: TGTGCCAGCAGTTACTCCGGCACAGGGAAAACCTACGAGCAGTACTTC.

The chain couples TRBV18 to TRBJ2-7, with a weak D call TRBD1 (6 bases). CDR1 and CDR2 (germline): KGHSH, LQKENI. This CDR3 spans 12 amino acids. V gave up 4 bases and J gave up 4 bases, with 8 bases separating them. The CDR3: CASSRDMYEQYF. The CDR3 DNA follows: TGTGCCAGCTCACGGGACATGTACGAGCAGTACTTC.

V gene TRBV6-6 combines with J gene TRBJ1-2; 7 nucleotides line up with TRBD1. The ends lost 0 bases at V and 4 bases at J; junction bases unmatched: 2. The CDR3 sequence is 14 residues long. CDR1 and CDR2 from the germline V gene are MNHNY and SVGAGI (reference sequence). The CDR3 here is CASSYSWDSYGYTF. The CDR3 nucleotides read TGTGCCAGCAGTTACTCATGGGACAGCTATGGCTACACCTTC.

The genes are TRBV28 and TRBJ2-2; 7 nucleotides align to TRBD2. CDR3 size: 16 residues. Germline V gene sequence: CDR1 MDHEN, CDR2 SYDVKM. The V and J ends lost 2 bases and 4 bases, in that order; junction bases with no gene match: 7. The CDR3 is CASSLSGTESTGELFF. In DNA form, the CDR3 reads TGTGCCAGCAGTTTAAGCGGGACGGAGTCCACCGGGGAGCTGTTTTTT.

The chain links TRBV4-2 to TRBJ1-2, with unresolved D. Trimming pared 2 bases from V and 10 bases from J, leaving 8 bases between. The CDR3 runs 11 residues. CDR1 is LGHNA and CDR2 is YNFKEQ in the germline V gene. The CDR3 nucleotides are TGTGCCAGCAGCCAATTAAGCGTCTACACCTTC. Translation gives CASSQLSVYTF.

The rearrangement links TRBV6-5 to TRBJ1-1, with D maybe TRBD1 (6 bases). The CDR3 extends over 13 amino acids. The V and J ends lost 0 bases and 9 bases respectively, with 11 bases between them. CDR1 is MNHEY and CDR2 is SVGAGI in the germline V gene. The CDR3 DNA sequence: TGTGCCAGCAGTTACTCAGGGGGTCAGCAAGCTTTCTTT. Its translation: CASSYSGGQQAFF.

The chain combines TRBV6-6 with TRBJ1-5; D not certain. The V and J ends lost 8 bases and 2 bases respectively, with 19 bases between them. Germline CDR1 MNHNY, CDR2 SVGAGI (reference sequence). CDR3 size: 16 residues. CDR3 sequence: CASVEKAGLGNQPQHF. In nucleotides, the CDR3 is TGTGCCAGCGTTGAGAAAGCGGGTTTGGGCAATCAGCCCCAGCATTTT.

V is TRBV5-1 and J is TRBJ1-6; 9 nucleotides line up with TRBD1. This CDR3 contains 16 residues. CDR1 and CDR2 from the germline V gene are SGHRS and YFSETQ. The junction had 5 bases not matched to a gene; V was cut back by 0 bases and J by 7 bases. CDR3 sequence reads: CASSLVVGTGNSPLHF. The CDR3 DNA is TGCGCCAGCAGCTTGGTCGTTGGGACAGGGAATTCACCCCTCCACTTT.

The gene calls are TRBV9 and TRBJ2-1; TRBD2 matches 8 bases. The CDR3 length is 15 residues. The trim removed 4 bases at V and 5 bases at J, leaving 8 bases unmatched. CDR1 and CDR2 (germline): SGDLS, YYNGEE. CDR3 loop: CASSPNGLADNEQFF. The DNA of the CDR3 is TGTGCCAGCAGCCCAAACGGACTAGCTGACAATGAGCAGTTCTTC.

V is TRBV29-1 and J is TRBJ1-2, with TRBD1 as a possible D gene (5 bases). The germline CDR1 and CDR2 sequences are SQVTM and ANQGSEA. The CDR3 totals 11 residues. Trimming left V 5 bases short and J 8 bases short, with 12 bases between. This CDR3 reads CSVLGGGGYTF. For the CDR3, the DNA is TGCAGCGTTTTGGGCGGGGGGGGCTACACCTTC.

The rearrangement joins TRBV13 to TRBJ1-1; TRBD1 agrees at 9 bases. The germline gives CDR1 PRHDT, CDR2 FYEKMQ (reference sequence). This CDR3 spans 15 amino acids. V lost 5 bases to trimming and J lost 3 bases; unmatched junction nucleotides: 7. This CDR3 reads CASSPLRDRDTEAFF. As DNA, the CDR3 is TGTGCCAGCAGCCCCCTCCGGGACAGGGACACTGAAGCTTTCTTT.

V is TRBV7-6 and J is TRBJ2-1; a weak D match, TRBD2 (6 bases). V was clipped by 4 bases and J by 3 bases, with 19 bases between them. The CDR3 contains 17 residues. CDR1 and CDR2 from the germline V gene are SGHVS and FNYEAQ. Here the CDR3 DNA reads TGTGCCAGCAGCTCAACAATTGGGGGGTACGGCTACAATGAGCAGTTCTTC. As protein: CASSSTIGGYGYNEQFF.

The chain couples TRBV5-5 to TRBJ2-1; tentatively, D is TRBD2 (6 bases). Germline V lookup: CDR1 SGHKS, CDR2 YYEKEE (reference sequence). V dropped 1 base and J dropped 1 base, with 9 bases sitting between them. The CDR3 is made up of 15 amino acids. The CDR3 nucleotides are TGTGCCAGCAGCTTGCTGGAGGGGTCCTACAATGAGCAGTTCTTC. This encodes CASSLLEGSYNEQFF.

J is TRBJ1-5 and V is TRBV7-2, with TRBD1 identical over 10 bases. V shed 5 bases and J 4 bases; nucleotides not matched to a gene: 5. The germline V gene has CDR1 SGHTA and CDR2 FQGNSA. CDR3 length: 15 amino acids. CDR3 sequence (DNA): TGTGCCAGCAGCCCCTGGGACAGGGGTAATCAGCCCCAGCATTTT. Amino acids: CASSPWDRGNQPQHF.

The chain employs TRBV9 and TRBJ2-2; D gene uncertain. Germline values: CDR1 SGDLS, CDR2 YYNGEE. CDR3 length equals 15 residues. V shed 0 bases and J shed 1 base, with 7 bases lying between them. Here the CDR3 reads CASSVAQQNTGELFF. For the CDR3, the DNA is TGTGCCAGCAGCGTAGCTCAACAGAACACCGGGGAGCTGTTTTTT. Full variable domain (remainder filled in from reference TRBV9 and TRBJ2-2): DSGVTQTPKHLITATGQRVTLRCSPRSGDLSVYWYQQSLDQGLQFLIQYYNGEERAKGNILERFSAQQFPDLHSELNLSSLELGDSALYFCASSVAQQNTGELFFGEGSRLTVL.

V is TRBV7-2 and J is TRBJ1-6; 8 bases map to TRBD1. This CDR3 region has 16 residues. Germline loops: CDR1 SGHTA, CDR2 FQGNSA. Trimming cost V 4 bases and J 9 bases; bases outside gene matches: 11. The CDR3 DNA follows: TGTGCCAGCAGCTCACGTGAACAGGGGGTAGGTTCACCCCTCCACTTT. Amino acids: CASSSREQGVGSPLHF.

The genes are TRBV6-5 and TRBJ2-7, with TRBD2 identical over 8 bases. Losses at the gene ends were 2 bases for V and 6 bases for J; bases not matched to a gene: 6. The CDR3 is 14 residues long. Per germline, CDR1 MNHEY and CDR2 SVGAGI. The CDR3, as DNA: TGTGCCAGCAGTTACAACGGACTAGCTGGCGAGCAGTACTTC. Its protein is CASSYNGLAGEQYF.

This chain links TRBV5-1 with TRBJ2-5, with 9 bases matching TRBD1. The better agreement between TRBJ2-7 and the DNA end casts doubt on the J call. The germline V gene has CDR1 SGHRS and CDR2 YFSETQ. The CDR3 loop spans 14 amino acids. For the CDR3, the DNA is TGCGCCAGCAATACGGGACAGGGTCCCTACGAGCAGTACTTC. Translation: CASNTGQGPYEQYF.

This chain uses TRBV5-1 with TRBJ2-3; D perhaps matches TRBD1 (5 bases). Germline assignment: CDR1 SGHRS and CDR2 YFSETQ. Trimming left V 0 bases short and J 1 base short, with 9 bases between. The CDR3 runs to 15 residues. Here the CDR3 DNA reads TGCGCCAGCAGCTTGGCCTTCAGGGGCACAGATACGCAGTATTTT. It specifies CASSLAFRGTDTQYF.

The chain couples TRBV11-2 to TRBJ1-2, with D unresolved. The CDR3 runs to 15 residues. The germline CDR1 and CDR2 sequences are SGHAT and FQNNGV. The V and J ends lost 4 bases and 7 bases respectively, with 19 bases between them. CDR3 sequence (DNA): TGTGCCAGCAGCTCCCAACTCCCAGGCACGAGTGGCTACACCTTC. As protein: CASSSQLPGTSGYTF.

The chain is built from TRBV18 and TRBJ2-2; maybe TRBD1 (6 bases). CDR1 and CDR2 (germline): KGHSH, LQKENI. The CDR3 consists of 15 residues. The V end was cut by 0 bases, the J end by 1 base, with 6 bases between. In DNA form, the CDR3 reads TGTGCCAGCTCACCACCGGGACAGAACACCGGGGAGCTGTTTTTT. Its protein product is CASSPPGQNTGELFF. The full variable domain, its missing parts supplied by reference TRBV18 and TRBJ2-2, is NAGVMQNPRHLVRRRGQEARLRCSPMKGHSHVYWYRQLPEEGLKFMVYLQKENIIDESGMPKERFSAEFPKEGPSILRIQQVVRGDSAAYFCASSPPGQNTGELFFGEGSRLTVL.

This chain links TRBV2 with TRBJ1-4; possible D gene TRBD1, 6 bases. CDR1 is SNHLY and CDR2 is FYNNEI in the germline V gene. Trimming removed 9 bases at V and 5 bases at J, with 13 bases between. This CDR3 is 13 amino acids long. Written as DNA, the CDR3 is TGTGCCAGTGCCCGGGGGGCAAATGAAAAACTGTTTTTT. This sequence encodes CASARGANEKLFF.